The next 15 T cell receptor beta chains were all read from a single sample in a study of human T cells and chemical hapten exposure listed by TCRdb under 2021. This specimen's time point label, interpreted: pre-sensitization, week 0. This specimen's treatment or condition label, per the study, means: therapeutic diphenylcyclopropenone sensitization with weekly scalp DPC. The method was RACE. The listed sequencing device is NextSeq 500. The public reads were reprocessed in TCRdb via fastp at Q25 and MiXCR, keeping in-frame beta chains. Rows with one shared CDR3 protein collapse into an entry with the most common genes and DNA. The sample includes approximately 180,000 distinct CDR3 sequences, with about 31% observed a single time. Nearly 3% of the sample is in the top ten clones. The source material was whole blood, sampled in connection with sensitization to the hapten diphenylcyclopropenone (DPC). These receptors came from a woman between 25 and 40 years old with alopecia areata. Some clones in this sample may be carry-over from other donors' samples.

This clonotype has more than one count but fewer than ten. The rearrangement joins TRBV10-3 to TRBJ2-1; D unclear. V was cut by 0 bases and J by 5 bases, with 8 bases left in between. The CDR3 contains 14 residues. Germline V gives CDR1 ENHRY, CDR2 SYGVKD. CDR3 coding DNA: TGTGCCATCAGTGAGTCAACTACCAACAATGAGCAGTTCTTC. Amino acid sequence: CAISESTTNNEQFF.

This clonotype was detected a few times. The rearrangement joins TRBV27 to TRBJ2-3; tentatively, D is TRBD2 (5 bases). The CDR3 runs to 14 residues. Germline V gene lookup returns CDR1 MNHEY and CDR2 SMNVEV (reference sequence). Trimming took off 3 bases at V and 1 base at J, with 8 bases between the two ends. CDR3 loop: CASSFRTGTDTQYF. In DNA, the CDR3 is TGTGCCAGCAGTTTCCGGACTGGCACAGATACGCAGTATTTT.

The chain combines TRBV28 with TRBJ1-3; TRBD1 might be the D (5 bases). The germline CDR1 and CDR2 sequences are MDHEN and SYDVKM. CDR3 length equals 14 residues. The V and J ends lost 10 bases and 4 bases respectively, with 17 bases between them. The CDR3 region has the DNA TGTGCCACCAGGAATGGAGGGGCAGGAAACACCATATATTTT. This encodes CATRNGGAGNTIYF.

A single count supports this clonotype. The V call is TRBV29-1, the J call TRBJ1-1; possibly TRBD1 for D (6 bases). CDR1 is SQVTM and CDR2 is ANQGSEA in the germline V gene. The V end was cut by 6 bases, the J end by 3 bases, with 17 bases between. The CDR3 totals 14 residues. CDR3 region: CSVYPIGGHTEAFF. The DNA of the CDR3 is TGCAGCGTCTATCCGATCGGGGGCCACACTGAAGCTTTCTTT.

The chain is built from TRBV20-1 and TRBJ2-1, with a weak D call TRBD2 (5 bases). The germline gives CDR1 DFQATT, CDR2 SNEGSKA (reference sequence). V was trimmed by 6 bases and J by 9 bases, leaving 6 bases between them. This CDR3 region has 9 residues. The CDR3 is CSAGGEQFF. DNA of the CDR3: TGCAGTGCAGGAGGTGAGCAGTTCTTC.

This clonotype came up once. An end of the junction does not agree with germline; a read error may underlie this. The V and J genes are TRBV29-1 and TRBJ2-5; 8 bases are shared with TRBD2. The CDR3 covers 15 residues. Germline loops: CDR1 SQVTM, CDR2 ANQGSEA. This CDR3 is CSVEGTRLLQETQYF. The CDR3 DNA reads as TGCAGCGTCGAAGGGACTAGGCTCCTCCAAGAGACCCAGTACTTC.

This rearrangement joins TRBV2 to TRBJ2-2, with 7 bases identical to TRBD1. From germline, CDR1 is SNHLY and CDR2 FYNNEI. CDR3 size: 13 residues. The ends lost 8 bases at V and 4 bases at J; junction bases unmatched: 4. This chain's CDR3 is CASLRQGTGELFF. CDR3 bases: TGTGCCAGCCTGCGACAGGGCACCGGGGAGCTGTTTTTT.

This clonotype was found a few times. The chain is built from TRBV20-1 and TRBJ1-2; 7 bases are shared with TRBD1. This CDR3 has 12 residues. Germline-derived CDR1 and CDR2 are DFQATT and SNEGSKA (reference sequence). The CDR3 nucleotides read TGCAGCGCCCCCGGACAGGTCGGTGGCTACACCTTC. Translated: CSAPGQVGGYTF.

The CDR3 sequence is CASSPGQGANGYTF. The CDR3 region has the DNA TGTGCCAGCTCACCAGGACAGGGGGCTAATGGCTACACCTTC. The chain uses TRBV18 and TRBJ1-2; TRBD1 agrees at 11 bases. J was trimmed by 6 bases and V by 2 bases; bases with no gene match: 2. Germline CDR1 reads KGHSH; CDR2 reads LQKENI. This CDR3 contains 14 residues.

This clonotype occurred many times. The rearrangement links TRBV20-1 to TRBJ1-5, with unresolved D. Trimming pared 2 bases from V and 0 bases from J, leaving 8 bases between. Germline CDR1 reads DFQATT; CDR2 reads SNEGSKA (reference sequence). This CDR3 is 14 amino acids long. The CDR3 region is CSARNPSSNQPQHF. CDR3 nucleotides: TGCAGTGCTAGAAACCCAAGTAGCAATCAGCCCCAGCATTTT.

The CDR3 is CASSLALTLDYEQYF. CDR3 nucleotide sequence: TGTGCCAGCAGTTTAGCGCTAACGCTCGACTACGAGCAGTACTTC. V gene TRBV12-3 or TRBV12-4 combines with J gene TRBJ2-7; D uncertain. This CDR3 has 15 amino acids. The V and J ends lost 0 bases and 3 bases respectively, with 12 bases between them.

This clonotype showed up just a few times. The chain recombines TRBV7-2 with TRBJ2-5; TRBD1 might be the D (6 bases). The CDR3 consists of 14 residues. Germline V CDR1 and CDR2: SGHTA, FQGNSA. V gave up 3 bases and J gave up 1 base, with 9 bases separating them. CDR3 protein: CASSFQDSQETQYF. CDR3 DNA: TGTGCCAGCAGCTTCCAGGACAGCCAAGAGACCCAGTACTTC.

This rearrangement joins TRBV28 to TRBJ2-4, with D unresolved. From germline, CDR1 is MDHEN and CDR2 SYDVKM. The CDR3 is 15 residues long. V lost 10 bases and J 1 base, leaving 17 bases between the germline ends. In DNA, the CDR3 is TGTGCCACCTCCCGACACAGCTCGGCCAAAAACATTCAGTACTTC. Protein product: CATSRHSSAKNIQYF. Filled out from reference TRBV28 and TRBJ2-4, the complete variable domain reads DVKVTQSSRYLVKRTGEKVFLECVQDMDHENMFWYRQDPGLGLRLIYFSYDVKMKEKGDIPEGYSVSREKKERFSLILESASTNQTSMYLCATSRHSSAKNIQYFGAGTRLSVL.

In its sample, this clonotype was seen a few times. The CDR3 region is CASSLGWQGRQFF. CDR3 nucleotides: TGTGCCAGCAGCTTAGGATGGCAGGGGAGGCAGTTCTTC. V usage is TRBV11-2 and J usage is TRBJ2-1; perhaps TRBD1 as D (6 bases). The germline V gene has CDR1 SGHAT and CDR2 FQNNGV. Trimming shortened V by 1 base and J by 12 bases, and 13 bases separated the two germline ends. This CDR3 region has 13 residues.

This clonotype was counted between two and nine times. The gene calls are TRBV20-1 and TRBJ2-7; D is perhaps TRBD1 or TRBD2 (5 bases each). The CDR3 consists of 14 residues. Trimming took 5 bases from V and 7 from J, leaving 21 bases between them. Germline V gives CDR1 DFQATT, CDR2 SNEGSKA (reference sequence). CDR3 residues: CSASKRDLGEEQYF. In DNA form, the CDR3 reads TGCAGTGCTTCCAAAAGGGACCTTGGGGAAGAGCAGTACTTC.